One and the same sample provided the 22 T cell receptor beta chains below, sequenced in a study of T cell responses to AZD1222 COVID-19 vaccine. The table came from immunoSEQ multiplex PCR; TCRdb's copy has only in-frame clones and leaves some out. The table records 100,000 or so clones, about 86% of them present only once. The sample here was peripheral blood, taken on day 0 of AZD1222 vaccination. These receptors came from an adult in good health.

This chain uses TRBV7-2 with TRBJ2-5; D is undetermined. The germline gives CDR1 SGHTA, CDR2 FQGNSA. V was clipped by 1 base and J by 1 base, with 13 bases between them. The CDR3 totals 16 residues. In DNA, the CDR3 is TGTGCCAGCAGCTTAGGCATGGGCCGTTCCCAAGAGACCCAGTACTTC. It codes for CASSLGMGRSQETQYF.

The V call is TRBV7-2, the J call TRBJ1-2; TRBD1 might be the D (6 bases). This CDR3 is built from 14 residues. Germline CDR1 reads SGHTA; CDR2 reads FQGNSA. V dropped 4 bases and J dropped 2 bases, with 11 bases sitting between them. The CDR3 coding sequence is TGTGCCAGCAGCTCACAGGGATTAAACTATGGCTACACCTTC. Protein product: CASSSQGLNYGYTF.

The V and J genes are TRBV5-1 and TRBJ1-4; unclear D gene. The CDR3 sequence is 15 residues long. With 5 bases removed from V and 0 bases from J, the gap between germline ends came to 11 bases. Germline CDR1 SGHRS, CDR2 YFSETQ. Written as DNA, the CDR3 is TGCGCCAGCAGTTGGGTCGGTTCAACTAATGAAAAACTGTTTTTT. Translation gives CASSWVGSTNEKLFF.

The chain employs TRBV7-2 and TRBJ2-7, with D hard to call. Germline V gives CDR1 SGHTA, CDR2 FQGNSA. With 0 bases removed from V and 6 bases from J, the gap between germline ends came to 12 bases. The CDR3 contains 14 residues. The CDR3 bases are TGTGCCAGCAGCTTAGCACGGTCTGCAGGCGAGCAGTACTTC. This translates into CASSLARSAGEQYF.

The chain carries TRBV6-2 or TRBV6-3 and TRBJ2-5; D possibly corresponds to TRBD1 (5 bases). CDR1 and CDR2 (germline): MNHEY, SVGEGT. Between the trimmed V and J ends, which lost 5 bases and 0 bases, there was a span of 19 bases. CDR3 size: 17 residues. The CDR3 DNA follows: TGTGCCAGCAGTCCCCCCGCCTTAAGGGGATACCAAGAGACCCAGTACTTC. Translation: CASSPPALRGYQETQYF.

The chain recombines TRBV15 with TRBJ1-4, with 7 bases identical to TRBD1. The germline V gene encodes CDR1 LNHNV and CDR2 YYDKDF (reference sequence). V shed 2 bases, J shed 6 bases, and the junction held 3 bases outside the gene matches. The length of the CDR3 is 14 residues. The CDR3 protein is CATSRRGTDEKLFF. DNA of the CDR3: TGTGCCACCAGCAGAAGGGGGACAGATGAAAAACTGTTTTTT.

This clone was recorded only once. The CDR3 sequence is CASSERPGYSPLHF. The CDR3 nucleotides are TGTGCCAGCAGCGAAAGGCCTGGATATTCACCCCTCCACTTT. This chain links TRBV7-2 with TRBJ1-6; D unresolved. Germline V gives CDR1 SGHTA, CDR2 FQGNSA. This CDR3 region has 14 residues. V shed 5 bases and J shed 8 bases, with 13 bases lying between them. Full variable domain (rest looked up from reference TRBV7-2 and TRBJ1-6): GAGVSQSPSNKVTEKGKDVELRCDPISGHTALYWYRQSLGQGLEFLIYFQGNSAPDKSGLPSDRFSAERTGGSVSTLTIQRTQQEDSAVYLCASSERPGYSPLHFGNGTRLTVT.

This clone has a handful of counts. This chain connects TRBV4-1 to TRBJ2-2, with unresolved D. V was shortened by 0 bases and J by 3 bases, with 8 bases between the two germline ends. Looked up from germline, CDR1 is MGHRA and CDR2 is YSYEKL. The CDR3 extends over 15 amino acids. As DNA, the CDR3 is TGCGCCAGCAGCCAAGATCCCGGGTACACCGGGGAGCTGTTTTTT. It is translated as CASSQDPGYTGELFF.

The chain is built from TRBV7-2 and TRBJ2-7, with a tentative D call TRBD1 (5 bases). The ends were cut back, 9 bases at V and 5 bases at J, with 17 bases in the middle. Germline lookup yields CDR1 SGHTA and CDR2 FQGNSA. The CDR3 is 13 amino acids. CDR3 DNA sequence: TGTGCCAGTTCCCAGGTAGGGGCGGACGAGCAGTACTTC. This translates into CASSQVGADEQYF.

This clone was counted a single time. The chain employs TRBV6-5 and TRBJ1-2; 8 bases align to TRBD1. The CDR3 sequence is 16 residues long. CDR1 is MNHEY, CDR2 SVGAGI, per germline. The ends lost 0 bases at V and 6 bases at J; junction bases unmatched: 9. CDR3 in amino acids: CASSYSRQGMGDGYTF. The CDR3 nucleotides read TGTGCCAGCAGTTACTCGAGACAGGGGATGGGTGATGGCTACACCTTC.

The rearrangement uses TRBV6-2 or TRBV6-3 and TRBJ2-3; 12 positions match TRBD2. The junction had 12 bases not matched to a gene; V was cut back by 5 bases and J by 3 bases. Germline values: CDR1 MNHEY, CDR2 SVGEGT. The CDR3 runs to 18 residues. The CDR3 DNA is TGTGCCAGCAGTAAGACTAGCGGGGGCTCCTTTAGAACAGATACGCAGTATTTT. It translates to CASSKTSGGSFRTDTQYF.

The chain is built from TRBV30 and TRBJ2-7, with D possibly TRBD1 on 5 matching bases. The CDR3 loop spans 14 amino acids. The V end lost 1 base, the J end lost 0 bases, and 10 bases lay between the germline ends. The V gene's germline CDR1 is GTSNPN and CDR2 SVGIG (reference sequence). The CDR3 loop reads CAWSAQAISYEQYF. The CDR3 DNA follows: TGTGCCTGGAGTGCACAGGCGATCTCCTACGAGCAGTACTTC. Supplemented by reference TRBV30 and TRBJ2-7, the full variable domain reads SQTIHQWPATLVQPVGSPLSLECTVEGTSNPNLYWYRQAAGRGLQLLFYSVGIGQISSEVPQNLSASRPQDRQFILSSKKLLLSDSGFYLCAWSAQAISYEQYFGPGTRLTVT.

This chain joins TRBV19 and TRBJ1-2; D gene unclear. Germline CDR1 reads LNHDA; CDR2 reads SQIVND (reference sequence). There are 15 residues in the CDR3. The V end lost 3 bases, the J end lost 3 bases, and 14 bases lay between the germline ends. CDR3 DNA: TGTGCCAGTAGTATGAGACGCGGAGAGGACTATGGCTACACCTTC. Its translation is CASSMRRGEDYGYTF.

This clone was picked up one time. This rearrangement joins TRBV6-1 to TRBJ1-1; possibly TRBD1 for D (5 bases). CDR1 MNHNS and CDR2 SASEGT come from the germline V gene. CDR3 length: 13 residues. Between the trimmed V and J ends, which lost 3 bases and 8 bases, there was a span of 13 bases. CDR3 DNA: TGTGCCAGCAGTGAGACCGGGACGTTCGAAGCTTTCTTT. This gives the protein CASSETGTFEAFF.

V is TRBV14 and J is TRBJ1-2; D is perhaps TRBD1 (5 bases). Trimming took off 3 bases at V and 8 bases at J, with 13 bases between the two ends. Germline CDR1 SGHDN, CDR2 FVKESK. CDR3 length: 13 residues. This CDR3 is CASSQTRGTGYTF. The CDR3 nucleotides read TGTGCCAGCAGCCAGACCCGGGGGACGGGCTACACCTTC.

The chain carries TRBV2 and TRBJ1-4, with 8 bases that match TRBD1. Germline loops: CDR1 SNHLY, CDR2 FYNNEI. This CDR3 has 15 residues. V trimming: 5 bases; J trimming: 8 bases; junction bases outside the gene matches: 10. In nucleotides, the CDR3 is TGTGCCAGCAGTAACCCACAGGGGGGAGAAGAAAAACTGTTTTTT. This sequence encodes CASSNPQGGEEKLFF.

The CDR3 coding sequence is TGCGCCAGCAGCCAAGACCCCACAGGGGGCCTCCACGAGCAGTACTTC. Its translation: CASSQDPTGGLHEQYF. The rearrangement links TRBV4-3 to TRBJ2-7, with 9 positions matching TRBD1. The V and J ends lost 0 bases and 5 bases, in that order; junction bases with no gene match: 8. Germline V gives CDR1 LGHNA, CDR2 YSLEER. There are 16 residues in the CDR3.

The chain recombines TRBV27 with TRBJ1-1; weak D call: TRBD1 (6 bases). From germline, CDR1 is MNHEY and CDR2 SMNVEV (reference sequence). The CDR3 covers 16 residues. Trimming took off 0 bases at V and 2 bases at J, with 13 bases between the two ends. The CDR3 DNA reads as TGTGCCAGCAGTTTATCTATTCTCAGGGGAAACACTGAAGCTTTCTTT. This sequence encodes CASSLSILRGNTEAFF.

This clone came up a few times. The V and J genes are TRBV7-2 and TRBJ1-1; no definite D call. Germline V gene sequence: CDR1 SGHTA, CDR2 FQGNSA. V gave up 1 base and J gave up 1 base, with 7 bases separating them. The CDR3 length is 14 residues. The DNA for the CDR3 is TGTGCCAGCAGCTTAGTACGGCCGAACACTGAAGCTTTCTTT. This translates into CASSLVRPNTEAFF. The variable domain in full, with the rest retrieved from reference TRBV7-2 and TRBJ1-1, is GAGVSQSPSNKVTEKGKDVELRCDPISGHTALYWYRQSLGQGLEFLIYFQGNSAPDKSGLPSDRFSAERTGGSVSTLTIQRTQQEDSAVYLCASSLVRPNTEAFFGQGTRLTVV.

As for this clone: The junction shows a germline mismatch at one end, possibly a read error. The chain has TRBV5-1 and TRBJ2-1; TRBD1 agrees at 7 bases. CDR3 length equals 12 residues. In germline, CDR1 is SGHRS, CDR2 YFSETQ. This CDR3 reads CASRTRDRELFF. The CDR3 bases are TGCGCCAGCAGGACCCGTGACAGGGAGCTGTTCTTC. The whole variable domain, remainder taken from reference TRBV5-1 and TRBJ2-1, is KAGVTQTPRYLIKTRGQQVTLSCSPISGHRSVSWYQQTPGQGLQFLFEYFSETQRNKGNFPGRFSGRQFSNSRSEMNVSTLELGDSALYLCASRTRDRELFFGPGTRLTVL.

The V gene is TRBV19, the J gene TRBJ2-5, with D perhaps matching TRBD2 (6 bases). The CDR3 spans 15 residues. Germline CDR1 LNHDA, CDR2 SQIVND (reference sequence). The ends were cut back, 6 bases at V and 4 bases at J, with 18 bases in the middle. CDR3 DNA: TGTGCCAGTAGCCCCCTTACAGGAGGGCTAGAGACCCAGTACTTC. Translated: CASSPLTGGLETQYF. Together with reference TRBV19 and TRBJ2-5, the CDR3 gives the full variable domain: DGGITQSPKYLFRKEGQNVTLSCEQNLNHDAMYWYRQDPGQGLRLIYYSQIVNDFQKGDIAEGYSVSREKKESFPLTVTSAQKNPTAFYLCASSPLTGGLETQYFGPGTRLLVL.

The V gene is TRBV5-6, the J gene TRBJ1-6; 7 positions agree with TRBD1. V was pared by 4 bases and J by 13 bases, with 14 bases of the junction left unmatched. CDR3 length: 15 residues. Per the germline V gene, CDR1 is SGHDT and CDR2 is YYEEEE. In DNA, the CDR3 is TGTGCCAGCAGCCCCGGGACAGACCGGACTAGGCCCCTCCACTTT. Its protein is CASSPGTDRTRPLHF.